The clone carrying this T cell receptor (beta chain) counts as medium-sized. What it binds is unknown. The genes and germline here are from mouse. With the read ending 4 residues before the CDR3 end, the germline J gene is used to fill in that end. The data originate from a study of CD8+ T cells in alopecia areata. On the study more broadly: Each recipient was a roughly 7-11-week-old female C3H/HeJ mouse given skin from an approximately 6-12-month-old C3H/HeJ donor with spontaneous alopecia. Study-level points and caveats: Normal scalp showed lower clonality than lesional scalp, especially alopecia totalis/universalis.

Sorting of pooled cutaneous lymph node cells was based on CD4, CD8alpha, NKG2D, NKG2ACE and other markers. Sequencing relied on a cDNA template that was reverse transcribed from extracted RNA. Clones were sequenced by immunoSEQ multiplex PCR, and TCRdb holds only the in-frame ones, with some missing. This sample has over 8,500 clones, each found more than once. This CDR3 comprises 17 residues. Germline values: CDR1 NNHDY, CDR2 SYVADS. V lost 0 bases to trimming and J lost 1 base; unmatched junction nucleotides: 4. The clonotype originates from a C3H/HeJ mouse with alopecia areata. The mice in this strain carry MHC haplotype H2-k. The chain employs TRBV13-3 and TRBJ2-3; the match to TRBD2 covers 11 bases. Input material: CD8+ T cells sorted from a lymph node. The CDR3 sequence is CASSDVGLGEGAETLYF. The sequenced part of the CDR3 DNA is TGTGCCAGCAGTGATGTGGGACTGGGGGAGGGTGCAGAA.